A single sample gave rise to the 25 T cell receptor beta chains below, sequenced in a study of tumor T cells in aggressive B-cell lymphoma. Produced via immunoSEQ multiplex PCR; TCRdb's table is partial and in-frame only. The data hold over 2,500 clones, with 70% to 90% observed a single time. The specimen was tumor tissue. The receptors come from an adult with diffuse large B cell lymphoma.

The genes are TRBV6-5 and TRBJ1-4; 7 nucleotides agree with TRBD1. Trimming removed 2 bases from V and 8 bases from J; junction bases left unmatched: 8. The V gene's germline CDR1 is MNHEY and CDR2 SVGAGI. The CDR3 runs to 15 residues. This chain's CDR3 is CASSYEYRGGEKLFF. The CDR3, as DNA: TGTGCCAGCAGTTACGAGTACAGGGGTGGGGAAAAACTGTTTTTT.

This chain links TRBV5-1 with TRBJ2-7; 11 bases align to TRBD1. This CDR3 spans 16 amino acids. Trimming at V came to 4 bases and at J to 4 bases, leaving 10 bases not matched to a gene. CDR1 is SGHRS and CDR2 is YFSETQ in the germline V gene. CDR3 region: CASSLPRGQGVYEQYF. CDR3 in DNA: TGCGCCAGCAGCCTGCCACGGGGACAGGGGGTTTACGAGCAGTACTTC.

CDR3 protein: CASSLRRSGGPAGETQYF. CDR3 nucleotide sequence: TGTGCCAGCAGTTTAAGAAGGAGCGGGGGGCCCGCCGGGGAGACCCAGTACTTC. J is TRBJ2-5 and V is TRBV28; 9 positions match TRBD2. The CDR3 contains 18 residues. With V trimmed by 2 bases and J by 5 bases, 15 bases remained unmatched. Germline V gene data show CDR1 as MDHEN and CDR2 as SYDVKM.

This clone turned up a few times. The chain recombines TRBV19 with TRBJ2-7; 11 nucleotides agree with TRBD1. CDR3 size: 16 residues. V dropped 6 bases and J dropped 2; count of bases not matched to a gene: 9. Germline V gives CDR1 LNHDA, CDR2 SQIVND (reference sequence). The CDR3 spells CASSSRWTGGAYEQYF. The CDR3, as DNA: TGTGCCAGTAGCTCTCGGTGGACAGGGGGCGCCTACGAGCAGTACTTC.

The chain links TRBV18 to TRBJ1-6; tentatively, D is TRBD1 (5 bases). Germline V gene sequence: CDR1 KGHSH, CDR2 LQKENI. This CDR3 contains 16 residues. The germline V and J ends were trimmed by 1 base and 7 bases, with 14 bases remaining between them. As DNA, the CDR3 is TGTGCCAGCTCACCACTTGGACAAGCGGGCAATTCACCCCTCCACTTT. This gives the protein CASSPLGQAGNSPLHF.

The chain carries TRBV15 and TRBJ1-4, with 7 bases identical to TRBD1. The CDR3 loop spans 16 amino acids. Germline V CDR1 and CDR2: LNHNV, YYDKDF (reference sequence). V lost 4 bases to trimming and J lost 5 bases; unmatched junction nucleotides: 10. CDR3 region: CATSTPRQGLNEKLFF. The DNA of the CDR3 is TGTGCCACCAGCACCCCGAGACAGGGTCTGAATGAAAAACTGTTTTTT.

The chain recombines TRBV13 with TRBJ1-3; D gene uncertain. CDR1 is PRHDT, CDR2 FYEKMQ, per germline (reference sequence). This CDR3 contains 15 residues. V shed 4 bases and J shed 0 bases, with 10 bases lying between them. The CDR3 DNA is TGTGCCAGCAGCTCGGTAACTTTCTCTGGAAACACCATATATTTT. This codes for CASSSVTFSGNTIYF.

The chain has TRBV7-2 and TRBJ2-1, with 7 bases identical to TRBD2. The CDR3 consists of 16 residues. Unmatched junction bases numbered 8, after V lost 1 base and J lost 5 bases. The germline V gene encodes CDR1 SGHTA and CDR2 FQGNSA. The CDR3 DNA reads TGTGCCAGCAGCTTAGGAGGCGGGGGATGGGACAATGAGCAGTTCTTC. Translated, it gives CASSLGGGGWDNEQFF.

The chain employs TRBV7-7 and TRBJ1-1; 9 bases agree with TRBD1. CDR3 length: 13 residues. From germline, CDR1 is SSHAT and CDR2 FNYEAQ (reference sequence). The J segment lost 10 bases and the V segment lost 1 base, leaving 4 bases of the junction unmatched. CDR3 DNA: TGTGCCAGCAGCTTAGGGACAGGGGAGAGAGCTTTCTTT. It translates to CASSLGTGERAFF.

The CDR3 DNA follows: TGTGCCAGCAGTGAGGAGATTTCCAGGGCCGGGGAGCTGTTTTTT. This sequence encodes CASSEEISRAGELFF. J is TRBJ2-2 and V is TRBV2; perhaps TRBD1 as D (5 bases). The germline V gene encodes CDR1 SNHLY and CDR2 FYNNEI. This CDR3 has 15 residues. V shed 3 bases and J shed 6 bases, with 14 bases lying between them.

The rearrangement uses TRBV11-1 and TRBJ1-3, with a tentative D call TRBD1 (5 bases). This CDR3 is 16 amino acids long. Looked up from germline, CDR1 is SGHAT and CDR2 is FQDESV (reference sequence). The germline V and J ends were trimmed by 2 bases and 0 bases, with 11 bases remaining between them. The CDR3 sequence: CASSLRTRLSGNTIYF. Here the CDR3 DNA reads TGTGCCAGCAGCTTAAGGACACGGCTCTCTGGAAACACCATATATTTT.

This clone occurred a few times. The V and J genes are TRBV2 and TRBJ2-7; 12 bases agree with TRBD1. There are 18 residues in the CDR3. Per germline, CDR1 SNHLY and CDR2 FYNNEI. V was clipped by 3 bases and J by 0 bases; unmatched bases: 9. This chain's CDR3 is CASSDPGQGASSSYEQYF. The CDR3, as DNA: TGTGCCAGCAGTGATCCGGGACAGGGGGCCAGCAGCTCCTACGAGCAGTACTTC.

The gene calls are TRBV29-1 and TRBJ2-3; TRBD2 might be the D (7 bases). Trimming shortened V by 4 bases and J by 5 bases, and 16 bases separated the two germline ends. Germline V gene data show CDR1 as SQVTM and CDR2 as ANQGSEA. The CDR3 has 14 amino acids. The CDR3 loop reads CSVGGAGAEDTQYF. The DNA of the CDR3 is TGCAGCGTTGGTGGGGCGGGGGCCGAAGATACGCAGTATTTT.

The chain has TRBV6-5 and TRBJ2-3; perhaps TRBD2 as D (6 bases). The CDR3 totals 15 residues. Deletions cut 6 bases from V and 3 bases from J, with 16 bases between. In germline, CDR1 is MNHEY, CDR2 SVGAGI. The CDR3 DNA reads as TGTGCCAGCAGCCCCGATCTAGCGATAACAGATACGCAGTATTTT. It encodes CASSPDLAITDTQYF.

The rearrangement uses TRBV19 and TRBJ2-5, with D possibly TRBD2 on 6 matching bases. Trimming stripped 3 bases from V and 7 bases from J, with 15 bases between. The CDR3 length is 14 residues. Germline V gene lookup returns CDR1 LNHDA and CDR2 SQIVND (reference sequence). In DNA form, the CDR3 reads TGTGCCAGTAGTATGACCCACCAGGGAGGGACCCAGTACTTC. This sequence encodes CASSMTHQGGTQYF.

This sequence joins TRBV6-1 and TRBJ2-5; D not certain. Germline CDR1 and CDR2: MNHNS and SASEGT. V was clipped by 5 bases and J by 4 bases, with 11 bases between them. This CDR3 comprises 13 residues. This CDR3 reads CASSPNPGETQYF. The CDR3 coding sequence is TGTGCCAGCAGTCCTAACCCCGGAGAGACCCAGTACTTC.

V and J are TRBV28 and TRBJ2-7, with TRBD2 as a possible D gene (7 bases). The CDR3 is 11 amino acids. Per germline, CDR1 MDHEN and CDR2 SYDVKM. V shed 3 bases and J shed 13 bases, with 13 bases lying between them. CDR3: CASSFAGEGYF. CDR3 in DNA: TGTGCCAGCAGTTTCGCAGGGGAGGGATACTTC.

The chain couples TRBV25-1 to TRBJ1-4, with 7 positions matching TRBD1. V shed 1 base, J shed 7 bases, and the junction held 3 bases outside the gene matches. Germline CDR1 reads MGHDK; CDR2 reads SYGVNS. The CDR3 length is 14 residues. The CDR3 region has the DNA TGTGCCAGCAGTGAATTCAGGGGGAGTGAAAAACTGTTTTTT. Translation: CASSEFRGSEKLFF.

V and J are TRBV5-1 and TRBJ1-1, with D possibly TRBD1 on 5 matching bases. CDR3 length: 13 amino acids. V was shortened by 0 bases and J by 5 bases, with 8 bases between the two germline ends. The germline V gene encodes CDR1 SGHRS and CDR2 YFSETQ. This CDR3 is CASSLDAGTEAFF. CDR3 in DNA: TGCGCCAGCAGCTTGGATGCAGGGACTGAAGCTTTCTTT.

This clone came up once. This chain joins TRBV6-5 and TRBJ1-3; no firm D call. CDR1 and CDR2 (germline): MNHEY, SVGAGI. There are 13 residues in the CDR3. Trimming took off 2 bases at V and 4 bases at J, with 6 bases between the two ends. CDR3 protein: CASSYRQGNTIYF. CDR3 sequence (DNA): TGTGCCAGCAGTTACCGACAAGGAAACACCATATATTTT.

This chain links TRBV29-1 with TRBJ2-5, with D maybe TRBD2 (5 bases). CDR1 and CDR2 from the germline V gene are SQVTM and ANQGSEA. This CDR3 contains 12 residues. V was clipped by 6 bases and J by 4 bases, with 12 bases between them. Here the CDR3 reads CSVAPGIETQYF. CDR3 nucleotides: TGCAGCGTGGCCCCGGGGATAGAGACCCAGTACTTC.

The rearrangement joins TRBV18 to TRBJ1-5, with 8 nucleotides matching TRBD1. The CDR3 sequence is 17 residues long. Per germline, CDR1 KGHSH and CDR2 LQKENI. Trimming removed 4 bases from V and 11 bases from J; junction bases left unmatched: 19. CDR3 nucleotides: TGTGCCAGCTCACTTCTCCCGGGCAGGGGGCTAGACATAGCCCAGCATTTT. Translated, it gives CASSLLPGRGLDIAQHF. Complete variable domain (other parts from reference TRBV18 and TRBJ1-5): NAGVMQNPRHLVRRRGQEARLRCSPMKGHSHVYWYRQLPEEGLKFMVYLQKENIIDESGMPKERFSAEFPKEGPSILRIQQVVRGDSAAYFCASSLLPGRGLDIAQHFGDGTRLSIL.

V is TRBV19 and J is TRBJ1-1; possibly TRBD1 for D (5 bases). This CDR3 contains 12 residues. The V gene lost 8 bases and the J gene lost 1 base, with 8 bases spanning the gap. CDR1 is LNHDA and CDR2 is SQIVND in the germline V gene (reference sequence). The CDR3 protein is CASSDRNTEAFF. CDR3 coding DNA: TGTGCCAGTTCCGACAGGAACACTGAAGCTTTCTTT.

The rearrangement links TRBV7-9 to TRBJ2-1; 9 bases fit TRBD1. The CDR3 has 17 amino acids. The V gene end was trimmed by 4 bases and the J gene end by 3 bases; junction bases not matched to a gene: 10. Germline lookup yields CDR1 SEHNR and CDR2 FQNEAQ (reference sequence). CDR3 protein: CASSSTTGTGLYNEQFF. DNA for the CDR3: TGTGCCAGCAGCTCAACAACCGGGACAGGGCTCTACAATGAGCAGTTCTTC. Based on the CDR3 plus reference TRBV7-9 and TRBJ2-1, the full variable domain is DTGVSQNPRHKITKRGQNVTFRCDPISEHNRLYWYRQTLGQGPEFLTYFQNEAQLEKSRLLSDRFSAERPKGSFSTLEIQRTEQGDSAMYLCASSSTTGTGLYNEQFFGPGTRLTVL.

The chain combines TRBV19 with TRBJ1-1; D ambiguous. The CDR3 has 13 amino acids. Germline values: CDR1 LNHDA, CDR2 SQIVND (reference sequence). The ends were cut back, 7 bases at V and 1 base at J, with 10 bases in the middle. CDR3: CASTRFTNTEAFF. DNA of the CDR3: TGTGCCAGTACACGGTTTACGAACACTGAAGCTTTCTTT.